This T cell receptor (beta chain) was captured in a study of T cells in Graves' hyperthyroidism and ophthalmopathy. Using RNA transcripts as the source, TCR beta CDR3 regions were amplified. First-round RT-PCR of the TCR CDR3 relied on the HTBI primer set. MiXCR, run by TCRdb on the multiplex PCR reads, gives a single entry per CDR3 protein. The sample has a few hundred thousand distinct CDR3 sequences; about 21% are singletons. Study-wide findings and caveats: Among clonotypes expanded in thyroid above 0.001, most were also found in blood. Ophthalmopathy prediction by the model preceded onset by a median about 6.5 months.

Hyperthyroidism, newly diagnosed and lasting under 2 months, affected patients aged 18 to 65. Note on this clonotype: What it recognizes is unknown.

V lost 6 bases and J 3 bases, leaving 15 bases between the germline ends. The CDR3 length is 15 residues. The sequence was collected from a woman aged 45-59 years with Graves' hyperthyroidism. The specimen sequenced was blood. V and J are TRBV12-3 or TRBV12-4 and TRBJ1-3; possible D gene TRBD1, 6 bases. CDR3: CASRMGGAGGNTIYF. CDR3 bases: TGTGCCAGCAGGATGGGGGGGGCGGGTGGAAACACCATATATTTT.